This T cell receptor beta chain was found in a study of shared clonotypes between healthy human individuals. The V gene end was trimmed by 1 base and the J gene end by 7 bases; junction bases not matched to a gene: 9. The CDR3 loop spans 16 amino acids. Germline lookup yields CDR1 SGHTA and CDR2 FQGTGA. A single count supports this clone. Data came from immunoSEQ multiplex PCR; TCRdb stores just in-frame clones and leaves some out. The sample yields some 1.4 million clones, roughly 96% seen once. V is TRBV7-3 and J is TRBJ2-2, with 7 bases that match TRBD2. The sample consisted of naive CD4+ T cells sorted from blood. Subset here: CD45RA+ positively selected. The receptor comes from a man aged 30 to 45 in good health. The CDR3 is CASSLIRREFGGELFF. The CDR3 bases are TGTGCCAGCAGCTTAATCCGGCGGGAGTTTGGCGGGGAGCTGTTTTTT.